This TCR beta chain was identified in a study of beta chain features in type 1 diabetes. The ends were cut back, 3 bases at V and 6 bases at J, with 14 bases in the middle. Per the germline V gene, CDR1 is MNHNY and CDR2 is SVGAGI (reference sequence). CDR3 length equals 14 residues. The whole isolated RNA underwent reverse transcription, so sequencing captured expressed TCRB transcripts. Using immunoSEQ multiplex PCR, the repertoire was profiled, and TCRdb retains in-frame clones only, with some absent. Of 250,000 to 300,000 clones listed, around an eighth were seen once; the top ten hold more than 0.015%. Averaging around 120 mL, one heparinised blood draw was given by each donor. A sort by CD45RO/CCR7/CD25/CD127/CD95/CD27 yielded CD4+ naive, central memory, regulatory and stem cell-like memory cells. The sample holds a few counts of this clone. The antigen is not known. Overall study findings and caveats: PCR might favor shorter templates, equally in patients and controls. The study found moderately but significantly shorter TCRB CDR3s in all four CD4+ subsets of Type 1 diabetes patients. Sampled from patients, naive, central memory and Treg TCRB repertoires appeared more similar than those sampled from healthy donors.

Sequencing was carried out using naive CD4+ T cells from blood. This sequence was found in a man aged 25 to 40 with type 1 diabetes. The chain joins TRBV6-6 to TRBJ1-1, with D perhaps TRBD1 (5 bases). The CDR3 loop is CASSYRDSYAEAFF. For the CDR3, the DNA is TGTGCCAGCAGTTATCGTGACAGCTACGCTGAAGCTTTCTTT.